These 14 T cell receptor beta chains were sequenced from one sample in a study of shared clonotypes between healthy human individuals. Naive CD8 cells comprised CD45RO-negative, CCR7-positively selected cells, excluding terminally differentiated effector memory CD45RA+ cells. Clones were read by immunoSEQ multiplex PCR, and TCRdb kept only the in-frame ones, dropping some. The table has about 700,000 clones, about 91% seen once. The source material was naive CD8+ T cells sorted from blood. These receptors were taken from a man younger than 40 in good health.

J is TRBJ2-5 and V is TRBV7-9; 10 nucleotides match TRBD2. The CDR3 runs to 17 residues. Trimming at V came to 1 base and at J to 5 bases, leaving 10 bases not matched to a gene. In germline, CDR1 is SEHNR, CDR2 FQNEAQ (reference sequence). The CDR3 DNA follows: TGTGCCAGCAGCTTAGAGAGCGGGAGGGTGCTTGTGGAGACCCAGTACTTC. Translating gives CASSLESGRVLVETQYF.

The rearrangement uses TRBV7-9 and TRBJ2-1; 7 bases agree with TRBD2. This CDR3 region has 15 residues. With 4 bases clipped from V and 8 bases from J, the junction kept 11 bases outside the gene matches. Germline V gene sequence: CDR1 SEHNR, CDR2 FQNEAQ (reference sequence). The CDR3 coding sequence is TGTGCCAGCAGCTCTCGACTAGCAGCTGGGTATGAGCAGTTCTTC. Translated, it gives CASSSRLAAGYEQFF.

The rearrangement joins TRBV7-3 to TRBJ2-1, with 8 bases aligning to TRBD2. There are 14 residues in the CDR3. Germline-derived CDR1 and CDR2 are SGHTA and FQGTGA. The ends lost 7 bases at V and 4 bases at J; junction bases unmatched: 6. The CDR3 region has the DNA TGTGCCAGCACCCCCAGCGGGGGATACAATGAGCAGTTCTTC. Protein product: CASTPSGGYNEQFF.

The chain carries TRBV4-3 and TRBJ2-2; no definite D call. Germline-derived CDR1 and CDR2 are LGHNA and YSLEER. CDR3 length: 11 residues. V gave up 4 bases and J gave up 7 bases, with 4 bases separating them. In DNA, the CDR3 is TGCGCCAGCAGCCTCAACGGGGAGCTGTTTTTT. The encoded protein is CASSLNGELFF.

CDR3 amino acids: CASSVATAGGPYNEQFF. CDR3 sequence (DNA): TGTGCCAGCAGCGTAGCTACGGCGGGAGGGCCCTACAATGAGCAGTTCTTC. The chain carries TRBV9 and TRBJ2-1, with 9 bases matching TRBD2. The J segment lost 2 bases and the V segment lost 0 bases, leaving 6 bases of the junction unmatched. The CDR3 extends over 17 amino acids. Germline CDR1 and CDR2: SGDLS and YYNGEE. The variable domain in full, completed from reference TRBV9 and TRBJ2-1, reads DSGVTQTPKHLITATGQRVTLRCSPRSGDLSVYWYQQSLDQGLQFLIQYYNGEERAKGNILERFSAQQFPDLHSELNLSSLELGDSALYFCASSVATAGGPYNEQFFGPGTRLTVL.

The chain employs TRBV29-1 and TRBJ2-7; 11 bases match TRBD2. With 1 base clipped from V and 2 bases from J, the junction kept 10 bases outside the gene matches. The CDR3 has 17 amino acids. From germline, CDR1 is SQVTM and CDR2 ANQGSEA. CDR3 sequence: CSVEGSEVAGGPYEQYF. The DNA of the CDR3 is TGCAGCGTTGAAGGGTCCGAGGTAGCGGGAGGGCCCTACGAGCAGTACTTC.

The chain recombines TRBV6-5 with TRBJ2-7; 8 positions match TRBD1. Germline trimming cut 2 bases from V and 6 bases from J; bases unmatched to any gene: 6. CDR3 length: 14 residues. Germline CDR1 and CDR2: MNHEY and SVGAGI. CDR3 sequence: CASSYGTGGSEQYF. The CDR3 bases are TGTGCCAGCAGTTACGGAACAGGGGGTAGCGAGCAGTACTTC.

This clone was detected only a few times. The chain uses TRBV9 and TRBJ2-7, with D maybe TRBD2 (5 bases). In germline, CDR1 is SGDLS, CDR2 YYNGEE. Trimming stripped 4 bases from V and 0 bases from J, with 8 bases between. CDR3 length equals 13 residues. CDR3: CASSSGLSYEQYF. The DNA of the CDR3 is TGTGCCAGCAGCTCCGGACTCTCCTACGAGCAGTACTTC.

The V and J genes are TRBV4-1 and TRBJ2-5; TRBD2 is a possible D gene (7 bases). V was clipped by 1 base and J by 6 bases, with 12 bases between them. This CDR3 comprises 14 residues. Germline CDR1 MGHRA, CDR2 YSYEKL. The CDR3 nucleotides read TGCGCCAGCAGCCAAGTGTTGGGGGGGCAGACCCAGTACTTC. Amino acids: CASSQVLGGQTQYF.

V gene TRBV29-1 combines with J gene TRBJ2-3; a possible D gene is TRBD2 (6 bases). Germline V lookup: CDR1 SQVTM, CDR2 ANQGSEA. This CDR3 is 17 amino acids long. Trimming shortened V by 1 base and J by 0 bases, and 17 bases separated the two germline ends. Here the CDR3 DNA reads TGCAGCGTTGAAGGGGGGGAGTTCGATCTGAGCACAGATACGCAGTATTTT. Protein product: CSVEGGEFDLSTDTQYF.

The chain has TRBV10-2 and TRBJ2-5; possible D gene TRBD1, 5 bases. The V and J ends lost 6 bases and 3 bases respectively, with 11 bases between them. This CDR3 region has 13 residues. The germline V gene encodes CDR1 WSHSY and CDR2 SAAADI. DNA for the CDR3: TGCGCCAGCAGGGGAACAGGAGAAGAGACCCAGTACTTC. It translates to CASRGTGEETQYF.

The V call is TRBV2, the J call TRBJ2-7; a possible D gene is TRBD1 (6 bases). V was trimmed by 7 bases and J by 0 bases, leaving 16 bases between them. The CDR3 sequence is 15 residues long. Germline loops: CDR1 SNHLY, CDR2 FYNNEI. This CDR3 reads CASKQGMGSSYEQYF. DNA of the CDR3: TGTGCCAGCAAACAGGGCATGGGCAGCTCCTACGAGCAGTACTTC.

The CDR3, as DNA: TGTGCCAGCAGCTTACGGGCGGCCCGGGGAAAACTGTTTTTT. It yields the protein CASSLRAARGKLFF. This chain connects TRBV7-2 to TRBJ1-4, with D hard to call. CDR3 length: 14 amino acids. V was trimmed by 2 bases and J by 10 bases, leaving 14 bases between them. Germline values: CDR1 SGHTA, CDR2 FQGNSA.

The chain is built from TRBV7-2 and TRBJ1-1; the D gene is possibly TRBD1 (5 bases). The CDR3 sequence is 15 residues long. In germline, CDR1 is SGHTA, CDR2 FQGNSA. V lost 2 bases to trimming and J lost 1 base, with 11 bases between them. The CDR3, as DNA: TGTGCCAGCAGCTTATTCCAGGGCGGGAACACTGAAGCTTTCTTT. Translated: CASSLFQGGNTEAFF.